This TCR beta chain emerged from a study of blood T cell repertoires in COVID-19. Per the germline V gene, CDR1 is KGHSH and CDR2 is LQKENI. The CDR3 loop spans 13 amino acids. J lost 4 bases, V lost 6 bases, and 4 bases had no gene match. Clones were read by immunoSEQ multiplex PCR, and TCRdb kept only the in-frame ones, dropping some. Here the sample spans 70,000 to 95,000 clones, around 90% being singletons. The V and J genes are TRBV18 and TRBJ1-1; 8 positions match TRBD1. The sequenced material came from peripheral blood. This receptor was identified in a woman older than 75 with active COVID-19. In DNA form, the CDR3 reads TGTGCCAGCTCTCTGGACAGGGTCACTGAAGCTTTCTTT. It yields the protein CASSLDRVTEAFF.